The present TCR beta chain was sequenced within a study of technical replicates of blood from a handful of donors. The V gene end was trimmed by 9 bases and the J gene end by 6 bases; junction bases not matched to a gene: 17. CDR1 LNHDA and CDR2 SQIVND come from the germline V gene (reference sequence). The CDR3 is 17 amino acids. Sequencing used immunoSEQ multiplex PCR; TCRdb keeps in-frame clones, though not all of them. Of tens of thousands of clones in the sample, nearly 96% are singletons; the top ten hold 0.3% to 0.4%. Sequencing input: T cells isolated from PBMCs. This sequence joins TRBV19 and TRBJ2-7; 13 bases match TRBD2. The origin of this receptor is a human donor in good health. The CDR3 region has the DNA TGTGCCAGGGGACTAGCGGGAATCTATGACCGGGCCTCCGAGCAGTACTTC. It is translated as CARGLAGIYDRASEQYF.